This T cell receptor (beta chain) came from a study of technical replicates of blood from a few donors. Sequenced by immunoSEQ multiplex PCR; TCRdb stores in-frame clones only, minus some. The sample includes about 76,000 clones, 70% to 90% of them seen just once. The CDR3 extends over 17 amino acids. CDR1 SGHTA and CDR2 FQGNSA come from the germline V gene. The V and J ends lost 3 bases and 3 bases respectively, with 20 bases between them. Input material: PBMCs. V usage is TRBV7-2 and J usage is TRBJ1-2; D unresolved. The sequence came from a human donor in good health. Some clones in this sample may be carry-over from other donors' samples. The CDR3 DNA reads TGTGCCAGCAGCTTCCCGTTCGGGGTCCCTATGGACTATGGCTACACCTTC. This codes for CASSFPFGVPMDYGYTF. Full variable domain (rest looked up from reference TRBV7-2 and TRBJ1-2): GAGVSQSPSNKVTEKGKDVELRCDPISGHTALYWYRQSLGQGLEFLIYFQGNSAPDKSGLPSDRFSAERTGGSVSTLTIQRTQQEDSAVYLCASSFPFGVPMDYGYTFGSGTRLTVV.